This T cell receptor (beta chain) originates from a study of blood T cells in healthy people across ages. Study-level background: About one barcoded beta molecule per two T cells was captured by template switching.

Trimming left V 7 bases short and J 0 bases short, with 6 bases between. CDR1 and CDR2 from the germline V gene are SQVTM and ANQGSEA. The CDR3 loop spans 11 amino acids. The draw of peripheral blood yielded ten milliliters from each donor. It was with a sample-barcoded 5' primer and a J-beta primer mix that a second PCR of roughly 7 to 12 cycles was run. MiXCR, run by TCRdb on the 5' RACE reads, gives a single entry per CDR3 protein. The sample contains about a million distinct CDR3 sequences, roughly 51% of which appear only once. The chain links TRBV29-1 to TRBJ1-1; D remains ambiguous. The sequenced sample consisted of blood. This clonotype was obtained from a woman aged 55-69 years in good health. The chain's CDR3 is CSGVMNTEAFF. The CDR3 DNA follows: TGCAGCGGTGTTATGAACACTGAAGCTTTCTTT.